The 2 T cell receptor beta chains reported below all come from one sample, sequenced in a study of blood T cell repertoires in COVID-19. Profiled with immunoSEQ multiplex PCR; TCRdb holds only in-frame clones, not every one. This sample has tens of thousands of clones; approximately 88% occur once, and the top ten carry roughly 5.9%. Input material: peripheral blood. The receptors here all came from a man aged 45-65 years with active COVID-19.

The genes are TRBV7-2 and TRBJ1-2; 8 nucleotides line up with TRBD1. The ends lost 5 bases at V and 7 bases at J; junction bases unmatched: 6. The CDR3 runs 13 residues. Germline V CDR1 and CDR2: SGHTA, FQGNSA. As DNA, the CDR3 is TGTGCCAGCAGCAGACTAGACAGGGGTGGCTACACCTTC. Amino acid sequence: CASSRLDRGGYTF.

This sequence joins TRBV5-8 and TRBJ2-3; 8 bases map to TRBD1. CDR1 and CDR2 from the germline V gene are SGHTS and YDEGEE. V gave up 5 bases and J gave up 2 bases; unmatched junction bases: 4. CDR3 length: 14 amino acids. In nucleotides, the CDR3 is TGTGCCAGCAGAAAGGACAGGGCCACAGATACGCAGTATTTT. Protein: CASRKDRATDTQYF.